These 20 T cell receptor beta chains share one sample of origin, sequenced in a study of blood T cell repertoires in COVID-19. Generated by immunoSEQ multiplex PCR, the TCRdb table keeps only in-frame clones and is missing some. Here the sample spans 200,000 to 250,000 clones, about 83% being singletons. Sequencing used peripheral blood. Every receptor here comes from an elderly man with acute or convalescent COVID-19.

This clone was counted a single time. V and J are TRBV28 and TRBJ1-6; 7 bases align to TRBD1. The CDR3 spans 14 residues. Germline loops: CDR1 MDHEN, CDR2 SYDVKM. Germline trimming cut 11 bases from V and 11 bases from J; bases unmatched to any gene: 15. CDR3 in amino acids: CAGRRGGAMAPLHF. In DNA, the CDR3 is TGTGCCGGTCGAAGAGGGGGCGCGATGGCACCCCTCCACTTT.

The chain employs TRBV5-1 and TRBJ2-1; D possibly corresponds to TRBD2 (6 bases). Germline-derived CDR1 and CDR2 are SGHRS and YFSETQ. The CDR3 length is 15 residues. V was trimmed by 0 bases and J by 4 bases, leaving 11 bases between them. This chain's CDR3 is CASSLDPGTYNEQFF. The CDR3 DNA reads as TGCGCCAGCAGCTTGGATCCGGGGACTTACAATGAGCAGTTCTTC.

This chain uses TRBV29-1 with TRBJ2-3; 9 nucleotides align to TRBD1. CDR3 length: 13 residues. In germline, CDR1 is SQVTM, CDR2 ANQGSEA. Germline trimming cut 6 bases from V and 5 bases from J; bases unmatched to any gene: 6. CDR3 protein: CSVGQGTVDTQYF. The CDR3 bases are TGCAGCGTCGGACAGGGGACGGTAGATACGCAGTATTTT.

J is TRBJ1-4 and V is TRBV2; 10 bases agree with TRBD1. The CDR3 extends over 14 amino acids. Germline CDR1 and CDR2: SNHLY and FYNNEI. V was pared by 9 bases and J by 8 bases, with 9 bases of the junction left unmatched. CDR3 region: CASILTGGDEKLFF. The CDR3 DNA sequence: TGTGCCAGTATATTGACAGGGGGCGACGAAAAACTGTTTTTT.

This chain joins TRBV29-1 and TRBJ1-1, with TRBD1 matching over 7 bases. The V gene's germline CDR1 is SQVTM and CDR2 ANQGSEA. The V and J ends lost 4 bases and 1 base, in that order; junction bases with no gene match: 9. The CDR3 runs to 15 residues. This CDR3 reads CSVGAEGARNTEAFF. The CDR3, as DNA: TGCAGCGTTGGTGCAGAGGGGGCTCGGAACACTGAAGCTTTCTTT.

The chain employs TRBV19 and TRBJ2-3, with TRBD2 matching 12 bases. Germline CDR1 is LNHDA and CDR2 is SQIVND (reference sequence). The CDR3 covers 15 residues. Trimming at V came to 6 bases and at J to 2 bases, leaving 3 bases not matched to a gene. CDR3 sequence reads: CASRGTSGSTDTQYF. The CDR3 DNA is TGTGCCAGTAGGGGGACTAGCGGGTCCACAGATACGCAGTATTTT. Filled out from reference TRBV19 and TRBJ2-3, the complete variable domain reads DGGITQSPKYLFRKEGQNVTLSCEQNLNHDAMYWYRQDPGQGLRLIYYSQIVNDFQKGDIAEGYSVSREKKESFPLTVTSAQKNPTAFYLCASRGTSGSTDTQYFGPGTRLTVL.

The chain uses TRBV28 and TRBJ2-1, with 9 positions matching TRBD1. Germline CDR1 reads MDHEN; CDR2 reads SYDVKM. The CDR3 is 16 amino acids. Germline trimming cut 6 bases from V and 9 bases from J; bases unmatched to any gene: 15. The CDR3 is CASRGEQGAPWGEQFF. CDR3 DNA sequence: TGTGCCAGCAGGGGGGAACAGGGGGCCCCGTGGGGTGAGCAGTTCTTC.

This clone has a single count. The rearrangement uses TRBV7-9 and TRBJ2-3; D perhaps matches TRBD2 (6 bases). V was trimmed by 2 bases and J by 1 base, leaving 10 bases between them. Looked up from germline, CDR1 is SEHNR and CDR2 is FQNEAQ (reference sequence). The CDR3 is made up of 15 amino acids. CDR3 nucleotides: TGTGCCAGCAGCTTATCCTCTAGCGGCACAGATACGCAGTATTTT. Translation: CASSLSSSGTDTQYF.

The CDR3 is CASSGTGFSLNSPLHF. CDR3 coding DNA: TGCGCCAGCAGCGGGACAGGGTTCTCCCTTAATTCACCCCTCCACTTT. The chain combines TRBV5-1 with TRBJ1-6, with 9 bases that match TRBD1. With V trimmed by 4 bases and J by 6 bases, 8 bases remained unmatched. The CDR3 loop spans 16 amino acids. From germline, CDR1 is SGHRS and CDR2 YFSETQ.

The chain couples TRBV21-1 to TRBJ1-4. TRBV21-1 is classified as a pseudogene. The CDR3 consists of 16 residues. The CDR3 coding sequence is TGTGCCAGCAGCAAAGCGCTCGGGGATAGCAATGAAAAACTGTTTTTT. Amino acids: CASSKALGDSNEKLFF.

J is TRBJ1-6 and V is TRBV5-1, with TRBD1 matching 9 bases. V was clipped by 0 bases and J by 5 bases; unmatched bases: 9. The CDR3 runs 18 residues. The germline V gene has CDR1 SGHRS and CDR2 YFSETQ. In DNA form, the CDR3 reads TGCGCCAGCAGCTTGGCTCCAACAGGGGGCGCGGATAATTCACCCCTCCACTTT. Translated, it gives CASSLAPTGGADNSPLHF.

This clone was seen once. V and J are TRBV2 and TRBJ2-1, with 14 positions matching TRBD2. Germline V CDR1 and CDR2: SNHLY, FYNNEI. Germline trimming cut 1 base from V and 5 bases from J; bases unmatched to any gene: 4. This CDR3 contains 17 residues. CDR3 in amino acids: CASSEGLAGGPHNEQFF. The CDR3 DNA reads TGTGCCAGCAGTGAAGGACTAGCGGGGGGGCCGCACAATGAGCAGTTCTTC.

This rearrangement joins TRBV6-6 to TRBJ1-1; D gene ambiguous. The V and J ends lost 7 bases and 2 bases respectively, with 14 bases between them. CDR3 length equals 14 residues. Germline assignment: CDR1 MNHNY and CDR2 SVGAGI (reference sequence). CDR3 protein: CASTPPRRNTEAFF. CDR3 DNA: TGTGCCAGCACCCCCCCAAGGAGAAACACTGAAGCTTTCTTT.

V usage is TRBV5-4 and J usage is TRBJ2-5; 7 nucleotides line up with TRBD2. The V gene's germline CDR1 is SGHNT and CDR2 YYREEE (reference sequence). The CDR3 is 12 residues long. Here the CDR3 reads CAGGTRQETQYF. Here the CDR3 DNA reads TGTGCGGGAGGGACCCGCCAAGAGACCCAGTACTTC.

CDR3 nucleotide sequence: TGTGCCAGCAGCCAAGAGAGGCTAGCGGGGGGGGAGACCCAGTACTTC. Protein product: CASSQERLAGGETQYF. This chain joins TRBV4-2 and TRBJ2-5; 12 bases fit TRBD2. Germline V gene sequence: CDR1 LGHNA, CDR2 YNFKEQ. This CDR3 is 16 amino acids long. V lost 0 bases, J lost 5 bases, and 4 bases stayed unmatched.

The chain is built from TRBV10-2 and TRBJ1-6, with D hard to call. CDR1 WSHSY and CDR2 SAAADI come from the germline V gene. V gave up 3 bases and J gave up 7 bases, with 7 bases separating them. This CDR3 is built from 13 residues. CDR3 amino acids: CASSEIENSPLHF. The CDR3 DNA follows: TGCGCCAGCAGTGAAATAGAGAATTCACCCCTCCACTTT.

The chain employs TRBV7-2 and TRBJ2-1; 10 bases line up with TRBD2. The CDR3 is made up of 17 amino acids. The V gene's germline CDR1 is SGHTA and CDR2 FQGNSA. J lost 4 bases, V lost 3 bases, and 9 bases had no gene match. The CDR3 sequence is CASSFSASGGWYNEQFF. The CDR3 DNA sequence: TGTGCCAGCAGCTTCTCAGCTAGCGGGGGCTGGTACAATGAGCAGTTCTTC.

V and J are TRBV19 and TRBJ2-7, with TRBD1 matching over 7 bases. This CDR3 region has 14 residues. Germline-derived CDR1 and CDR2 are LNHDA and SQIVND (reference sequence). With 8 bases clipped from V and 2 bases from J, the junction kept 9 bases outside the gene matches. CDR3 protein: CASAHDRAAYEQYF. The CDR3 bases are TGTGCCAGTGCCCACGACAGGGCCGCCTACGAGCAGTACTTC.

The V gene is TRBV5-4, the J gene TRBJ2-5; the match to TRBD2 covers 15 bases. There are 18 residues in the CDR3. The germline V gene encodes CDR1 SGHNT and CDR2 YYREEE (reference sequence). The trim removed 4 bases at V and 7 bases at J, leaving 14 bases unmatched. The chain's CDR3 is CASSILPGLAGGSGTQYF. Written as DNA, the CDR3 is TGTGCCAGCAGCATACTCCCGGGACTAGCGGGGGGCTCAGGGACCCAGTACTTC.

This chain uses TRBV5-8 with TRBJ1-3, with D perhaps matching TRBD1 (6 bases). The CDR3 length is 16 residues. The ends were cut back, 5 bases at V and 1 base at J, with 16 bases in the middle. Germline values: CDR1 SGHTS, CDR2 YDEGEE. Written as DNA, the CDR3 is TGTGCCAGCAGACCCTGGGGGGGCTCATCTGGAAACACCATATATTTT. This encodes CASRPWGGSSGNTIYF.